The 5 T cell receptor beta chains presented below share a single source sample, sequenced in a study of cytomegalovirus exposure and HLA in healthy donors. The study ran its PCR with 60 Vbeta and 13 Jbeta primers. TCRdb's table, derived via immunoSEQ multiplex PCR, lists solely in-frame clones and lacks some. The profile shows 200,000 or so clones, over 75% of them singletons. The specimen sequenced was PBMCs. These receptors came from a boy aged 2 to 10 in good health and CMV-seronegative.

This clone was seen a few times. Other nucleotide sequences in the sample specify the same CDR3. This sequence joins TRBV7-2 and TRBJ2-5; D is undetermined. Germline CDR1 reads SGHTA; CDR2 reads FQGNSA. V was pared by 1 base and J by 3 bases, with 6 bases between. This CDR3 comprises 13 residues. This chain's CDR3 is CASSLDREETQYF. The CDR3 coding sequence is TGTGCCAGCAGCTTAGACCGAGAAGAGACCCAGTACTTC.

This clone was observed a handful of times. The chain combines TRBV18 with TRBJ2-3; TRBD2 aligns across 7 bases. V lost 2 bases and J lost 1; bases outside the gene matches: 3. Looked up from germline, CDR1 is KGHSH and CDR2 is LQKENI. The CDR3 is 15 residues long. The CDR3 region is CASSPGAGRTDTQYF. DNA for the CDR3: TGTGCCAGCTCACCAGGAGCGGGGCGCACAGATACGCAGTATTTT.

The V call is TRBV9, the J call TRBJ2-3, with 10 positions matching TRBD1. Trimming cost V 0 bases and J 2 bases; bases outside gene matches: 9. Per germline, CDR1 SGDLS and CDR2 YYNGEE. The CDR3 contains 18 residues. CDR3 nucleotide sequence: TGTGCCAGCAGCGTAGCGGGGGGGGACAGGGGAATCACAGATACGCAGTATTTT. Translating gives CASSVAGGDRGITDTQYF.

V usage is TRBV7-8 and J usage is TRBJ2-7, with D tentatively TRBD1 (5 bases). CDR3 size: 15 residues. V dropped 2 bases and J dropped 4 bases, with 15 bases sitting between them. CDR1 is SGHVS and CDR2 is FQNEAQ in the germline V gene. CDR3 protein: CASSLRWTSKYEQYF. The CDR3 DNA reads TGTGCCAGCAGCTTAAGGTGGACATCGAAGTACGAGCAGTACTTC.

This clone was seen a handful of times. The chain combines TRBV6-5 with TRBJ1-2; 7 bases align to TRBD1. The CDR3 length is 14 residues. J was trimmed by 7 bases and V by 6 bases; bases with no gene match: 11. Germline V gives CDR1 MNHEY, CDR2 SVGAGI. The CDR3 bases are TGTGCCAGCAGCCAAACCACAGGGGCCCGTGGCTACACCTTC. Translation: CASSQTTGARGYTF.